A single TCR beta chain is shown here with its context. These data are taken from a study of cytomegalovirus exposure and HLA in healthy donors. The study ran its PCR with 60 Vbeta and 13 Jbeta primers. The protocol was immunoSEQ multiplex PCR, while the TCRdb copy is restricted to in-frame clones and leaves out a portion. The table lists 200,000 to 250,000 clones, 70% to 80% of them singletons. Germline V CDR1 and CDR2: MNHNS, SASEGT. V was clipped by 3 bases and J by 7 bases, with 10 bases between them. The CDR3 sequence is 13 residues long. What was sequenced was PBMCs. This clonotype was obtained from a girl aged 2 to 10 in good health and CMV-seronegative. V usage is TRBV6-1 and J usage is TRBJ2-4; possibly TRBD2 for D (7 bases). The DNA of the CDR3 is TGTGCCAGCAGTGACAGGGGAGGGAACATTCAGTACTTC. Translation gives CASSDRGGNIQYF.